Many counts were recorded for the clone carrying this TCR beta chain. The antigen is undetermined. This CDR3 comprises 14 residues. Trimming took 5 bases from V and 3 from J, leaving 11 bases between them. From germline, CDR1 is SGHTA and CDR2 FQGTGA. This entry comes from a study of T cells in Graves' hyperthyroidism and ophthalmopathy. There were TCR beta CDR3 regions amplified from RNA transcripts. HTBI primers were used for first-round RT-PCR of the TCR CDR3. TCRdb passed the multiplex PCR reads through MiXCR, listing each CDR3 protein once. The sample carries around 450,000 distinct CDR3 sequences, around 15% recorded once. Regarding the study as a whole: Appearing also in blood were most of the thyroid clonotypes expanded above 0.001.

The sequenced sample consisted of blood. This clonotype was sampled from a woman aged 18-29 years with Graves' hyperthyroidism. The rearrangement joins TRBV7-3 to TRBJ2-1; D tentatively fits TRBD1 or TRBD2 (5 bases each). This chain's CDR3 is CASSVGRDYNEQFF. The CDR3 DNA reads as TGTGCCAGCAGCGTGGGACGGGACTACAATGAGCAGTTCTTC.